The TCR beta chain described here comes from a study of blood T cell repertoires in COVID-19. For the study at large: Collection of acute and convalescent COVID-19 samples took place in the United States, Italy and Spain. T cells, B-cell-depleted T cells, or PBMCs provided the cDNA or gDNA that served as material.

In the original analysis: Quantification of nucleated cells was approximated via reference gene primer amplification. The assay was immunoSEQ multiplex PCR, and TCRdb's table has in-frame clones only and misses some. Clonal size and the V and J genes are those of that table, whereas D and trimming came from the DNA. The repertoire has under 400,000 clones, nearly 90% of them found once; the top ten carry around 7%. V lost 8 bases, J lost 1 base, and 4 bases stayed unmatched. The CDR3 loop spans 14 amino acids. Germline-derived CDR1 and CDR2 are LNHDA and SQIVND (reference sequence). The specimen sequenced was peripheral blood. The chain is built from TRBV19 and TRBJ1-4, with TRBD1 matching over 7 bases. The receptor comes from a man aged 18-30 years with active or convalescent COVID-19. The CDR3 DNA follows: TGTGCCAGTCGACGACAGGGAACTAATGAAAAACTGTTTTTT. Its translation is CASRRQGTNEKLFF.